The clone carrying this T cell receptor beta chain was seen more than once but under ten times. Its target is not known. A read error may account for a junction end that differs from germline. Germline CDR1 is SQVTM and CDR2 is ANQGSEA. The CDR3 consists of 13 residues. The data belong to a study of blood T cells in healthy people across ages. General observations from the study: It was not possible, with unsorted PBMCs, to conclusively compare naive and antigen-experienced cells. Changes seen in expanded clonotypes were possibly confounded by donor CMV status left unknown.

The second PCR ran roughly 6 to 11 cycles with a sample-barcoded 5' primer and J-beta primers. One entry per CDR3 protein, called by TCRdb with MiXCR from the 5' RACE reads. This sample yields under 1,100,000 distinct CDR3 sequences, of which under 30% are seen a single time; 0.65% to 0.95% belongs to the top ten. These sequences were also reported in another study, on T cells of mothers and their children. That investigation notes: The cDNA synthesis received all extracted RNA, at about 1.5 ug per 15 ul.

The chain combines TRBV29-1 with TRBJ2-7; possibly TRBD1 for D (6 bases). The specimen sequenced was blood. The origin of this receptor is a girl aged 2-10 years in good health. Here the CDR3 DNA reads TGCAGCGATGAATCAGGGGACCTACACGAGCAGTACTTC. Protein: CSDESGDLHEQYF.